This T cell receptor (beta chain) was identified in a study of PD-1 blockade in mismatch repair-deficient tumors. Study context: Enrolled about 2013-2016, patients had progressing, pretreated mismatch repair-deficient cancers of about a dozen types.

Of note for this clone: Antigen unknown.

Using immunoSEQ multiplex PCR, the repertoire was profiled, and TCRdb retains in-frame clones only, with some absent. This table has approximately 15,000 clones, about 85% appearing once. CDR3 length: 15 amino acids. V was shortened by 4 bases and J by 2 bases, with 14 bases between the two germline ends. Germline CDR1 and CDR2: MDHEN and SYDVKM. Indicated time point: 10-day in vitro stimulation with candidate neoantigen peptide 6. The TCR-sequenced patients were three responders to pembrolizumab. A roughly ten-day in vitro culture was run per each of several reactive peptides. General study results and limits: Tumor-resident clones, often undetectable pretreatment in blood, expanded then contracted after pembrolizumab.

The V and J genes are TRBV28 and TRBJ1-2, with TRBD1 as a possible D gene (5 bases). The source of this sequence is an adult with mismatch repair-deficient cancer. Sequencing was performed on cells cultured in vitro, taken from a patient treated with pembrolizumab. The CDR3 loop reads CASSSSGGRNYGYTF. The CDR3 DNA follows: TGTGCCAGCAGTTCGTCGGGGGGGAGAAACTATGGCTACACCTTC.